These T cell receptor beta chains were read from a single sample in a study of T cell responses to AZD1222 COVID-19 vaccine. The data were produced by immunoSEQ multiplex PCR, yet TCRdb's version contains in-frame clones alone and is incomplete. The sample has over 110,000 clones, 85% to 95% seen once. Material: peripheral blood, obtained on day 0 of AZD1222 vaccination. These receptors came from an adult in good health. Both conserved end residues are part of each CDR3. A D gene is named only where the DNA matches it firmly. Only some rows state a clone size, as once, few, many or a class for expanded clones.

>TRBV19|TRBJ2-3|NA|TRBD2
TGTGCCAGTAGTCCGAGACTAGCGGGGGGCCTAGGGGATACGCAGTATTTT
CASSPRLAGGLGDTQYF
>TRBV23-1|TRBJ2-7|NA|NA
TGCGCCAGCAGTCCCCCCCCGATGTACTTC
CASSPPPMYF
>TRBV5-1|TRBJ2-7|NA|TRBD1
TGCGCCAGCAGCTTGGGACCCTCGACAGGGGACTTAACCTACGAGCAGTACTTC
CASSLGPSTGDLTYEQYF
>TRBV5-8|TRBJ2-3|NA|NA
TGTGCCAGCAGCCCAGCCAATGCCCCCACAGATACGCAGTATTTT
CASSPANAPTDTQYF
>TRBV23-1|TRBJ1-5|NA|TRBD1
TGCGCCAGCAGTCCGCCGGGACAGGGGTCTTTCAGCAATCAGCCCCAGCATTTT
CASSPPGQGSFSNQPQHF
>TRBV5-4|TRBJ1-4|NA|NA
TGTGCCAGCAGCTTGGAGAGGAATGAAAAACTGTTTTTT
CASSLERNEKLFF
>TRBV7-9|TRBJ2-7|once|NA
TGTGCCAGCAGCTTAGTGGCCTACGAGCAGTACTTC
CASSLVAYEQYF
>TRBV10-3|TRBJ2-7|once|NA
TGTGCCATCAGTGATTTGCAGGAGCAGTACTTC
CAISDLQEQYF
>TRBV7-6|TRBJ1-1|NA|NA
TGTGCCAGCAGCTTCAGGGTGGGGAACACTGAAGCTTTCTTT
CASSFRVGNTEAFF
>TRBV19|TRBJ1-5|NA|NA
TGTGCCAGTAAAGAGGGTGACTACCGAAATCAGCCCCAGCATTTT
CASKEGDYRNQPQHF
>TRBV3-1/TRBV3-2|TRBJ1-3|NA|NA
TGTGCCAGCAGCCAAGACTTTGCGAACACCATATATTTT
CASSQDFANTIYF
>TRBV19|TRBJ2-5|NA|NA
TGTGCCAGTAGTGGGACGTACCAAGAGACCCAGTACTTC
CASSGTYQETQYF
>TRBV5-5|TRBJ1-2|NA|NA
TGTGCCAGCAGCTCAGCAACCACCATGGCCTACACCTTC
CASSSATTMAYTF
>TRBV7-8|TRBJ2-2|NA|TRBD2
TGTGCCAGCAGACGAGGGGGTAGCGGGGCCCCGAACACCGGGGAGCTGTTTTTT
CASRRGGSGAPNTGELFF
>TRBV7-2|TRBJ1-1|NA|NA
TGTGCCAGCAGCCACAGGGAGAACACTGAAGCTTTCTTT
CASSHRENTEAFF
>TRBV5-6|TRBJ1-1|once|NA
TGTGCCAGCAGCTTGGCCAGCATGAACACTGAAGCTTTCTTT
CASSLASMNTEAFF
>TRBV19|TRBJ1-1|NA|NA
TGTGCCAGTAGAGGGGAGAACACTGAAGCTTTCTTT
CASRGENTEAFF
>TRBV3-1/TRBV3-2|TRBJ1-2|NA|NA
TGTGCCAGCAGCCAAGGCTCCGCAGTAACGCGGGGCTACACCTTC
CASSQGSAVTRGYTF
>TRBV6-5|TRBJ2-7|NA|NA
TGTGCCAGCAGTTTACAGGTGACACCTACCTACGAGCAGTACTTC
CASSLQVTPTYEQYF
>TRBV6-5|TRBJ1-2|NA|TRBD1
TGTGCCAGCGATCACAGGGGGGATTTCTATGGCTACACCTTC
CASDHRGDFYGYTF
>TRBV12-5|TRBJ2-7|once|TRBD2
TGTGCTAGTGGTTTGAAACCGGGACTACCAGCTCCCTACGAGCAGTACTTC
CASGLKPGLPAPYEQYF
>TRBV3-1/TRBV3-2|TRBJ2-7|NA|TRBD1
TGTGCCAGCAGCCAGGGACAGGATCCCTGGAAGCAGTACTTC
CASSQGQDPWKQYF
>TRBV7-9|TRBJ1-1|NA|TRBD1
TGTGCCAGCAGCCCCCGAACGGGACAGGGTCTGAACACTGAAGCTTTCTTT
CASSPRTGQGLNTEAFF
>TRBV20-1|TRBJ2-1|NA|TRBD2
TGCAGTGCCAAGCGGGGCAGCGAGCAGTTCTTC
CSAKRGSEQFF
>TRBV12-3/TRBV12-4|TRBJ1-5|NA|NA
TGTGCCAGCAGTTCCGCCGGTGATCAGCCCCAGCATTTT
CASSSAGDQPQHF
>TRBV27|TRBJ1-2|NA|NA
TGTGCCAGCCGCCCCCGAGGATCTAACTATGGCTACACCTTC
CASRPRGSNYGYTF
>TRBV3-1/TRBV3-2|TRBJ1-3|NA|NA
TGTGCCAGCAGCCGCCTAACAGGGTATGGAAACACCATATATTTT
CASSRLTGYGNTIYF
>TRBV12-3/TRBV12-4|TRBJ2-3|NA|TRBD1
TGTGCCAGCTTTACGACAGGGACAGATACGCAGTATTTT
CASFTTGTDTQYF
>TRBV7-2|TRBJ1-6|NA|NA
TGTGCCAGCAGCTTAGCGCAGGGTGTTAATTCACCCCTCCACTTT
CASSLAQGVNSPLHF
>TRBV18|TRBJ1-5|NA|NA
TGTGCCAGCTCACCACCGGGGCCGGATCAGCCCCAGCATTTT
CASSPPGPDQPQHF
>TRBV11-2|TRBJ2-7|NA|TRBD2
TGTGCCAGCAGTTTTGGGTCTAGCGGCTCCTACGAGCAGTACTTC
CASSFGSSGSYEQYF
>TRBV5-4|TRBJ2-3|NA|TRBD2
TGTGCCAGCAGCTTGGGACTAGCGGGGGGGCGGGGCACACAAGATACGCAGTATTTT
CASSLGLAGGRGTQDTQYF
>TRBV19|TRBJ1-6|NA|NA
TGTGCCAGTAGTATTGGTGGGGGTAACAATTCACCCCTCCACTTT
CASSIGGGNNSPLHF
>TRBV24-1|TRBJ1-6|NA|NA
TGTGCCACCCCCCTGAAGGCCGTAGGAGGAGACAATTCACCCCTCCACTTT
CATPLKAVGGDNSPLHF
>TRBV5-8|TRBJ1-2|NA|TRBD1
TGTGCCAGCAGCTCTCTAAGGACAGGTTACAACTATGGCTACACCTTC
CASSSLRTGYNYGYTF
>TRBV6-5|TRBJ2-1|NA|TRBD2
TGTGCCAGCAGGTCGACTAGCGGGAGGAGGGATGAGCAGTTCTTC
CASRSTSGRRDEQFF
>TRBV7-2|TRBJ2-3|NA|TRBD2
TGTGCCAGCAGCTTAAGACTAGCGGGGGGGAGGGATACGCAGTATTTT
CASSLRLAGGRDTQYF
>TRBV20-1|TRBJ2-7|NA|NA
TGCAGTGCTAGTCTAGGCGCGTCCTACGAGCAGTACTTC
CSASLGASYEQYF
>TRBV5-4|TRBJ2-1|NA|TRBD2
TGTGCCACCGCACGGACTAGCGGGACAGGAGATGAGCAGTTCTTC
CATARTSGTGDEQFF
>TRBV6-5|TRBJ1-1|NA|NA
TGTGCCAGCAGTTACTCGAAAGGTAATCAGGACACTGAAGCTTTCTTT
CASSYSKGNQDTEAFF
>TRBV10-3|TRBJ1-1|NA|NA
TGTGCCTCTGGGGGGGGTCGGGACACTGAAGCTTTCTTT
CASGGGRDTEAFF
>TRBV28|TRBJ2-3|NA|TRBD1
TGTGCCAGCAGTGCGGGGGACAGGGATACAGATACGCAGTATTTT
CASSAGDRDTDTQYF
>TRBV27|TRBJ1-6|NA|NA
TGTGCCAGCAGTTTATCCCTCCCGGGGACTCGGGATAATTCACCCCTCCACTTT
CASSLSLPGTRDNSPLHF
>TRBV27|TRBJ2-4|NA|TRBD2
TGTGCCAGCAGTTCTAGCGGGGCCAAAAACATTCAGTACTTC
CASSSSGAKNIQYF
>TRBV7-2|TRBJ1-2|few|NA
TGTGCCAGCAGACGGGACCGCCGAGCCTATGGCTACACCTTC
CASRRDRRAYGYTF
>TRBV6-5|TRBJ1-3|NA|NA
TGTGCCAGCAGGGGTGAGGGGTACGGAAACACCATATATTTT
CASRGEGYGNTIYF
>TRBV19|TRBJ2-1|few|NA
TGTGCCAGTAGCCCAAGGGACACTTACAATGAGCAGTTCTTC
CASSPRDTYNEQFF
>TRBV15|TRBJ2-1|NA|TRBD2
TGTGCCACCAGCCTCACTAGCGGGAGTAGGAATGAGCAGTTCTTC
CATSLTSGSRNEQFF
>TRBV21-1|TRBJ2-2|NA|NA
TGTGCCAGCAGCACCCGGGACCTTAAACCGTGGAACAGGGAGCTGTTTTTT
CASSTRDLKPWNRELFF
>TRBV9|TRBJ2-2|NA|NA
TGTGCCAGCAGCGTAGTTTTCGGGGAGCTGTTTTTT
CASSVVFGELFF
>TRBV2|TRBJ2-3|NA|TRBD2
TGTGCCAGCAGTCCTTTTACCGGGACTAGCGATCACGAGGATACGCAGTATTTT
CASSPFTGTSDHEDTQYF
>TRBV4-1|TRBJ2-7|NA|NA
TGCGCCAGCAGCCAAGATCTACGGGAGACCGACTACGAGCAGTACTTC
CASSQDLRETDYEQYF
>TRBV10-3|TRBJ2-2|NA|NA
TGTGCCATCAGTGAAAGCAACCCGAACACCGGGGAGCTGTTTTTT
CAISESNPNTGELFF
>TRBV10-2|TRBJ2-2|NA|TRBD2
TGCGCCAGCAGTATCGCGGGGGGTGTTACCGGGGAGCTGTTTTTT
CASSIAGGVTGELFF
>TRBV20-1|TRBJ1-5|NA|TRBD1
TGCAGTGCTAGTCAGGGGGATAATCAGCCCCAGCATTTT
CSASQGDNQPQHF
>TRBV27|TRBJ1-6|once|NA
TGTGCCAGCAGTCCACTTCGACAGAGCTATAATTCACCCCTCCACTTT
CASSPLRQSYNSPLHF
>TRBV4-1|TRBJ2-5|NA|NA
TGCGCCAGCAGCCAGACAGTAGGGGCCGGAGAGACCCAGTACTTC
CASSQTVGAGETQYF
>TRBV7-9|TRBJ2-7|NA|NA
TGTGCCAGCAGCTTAACCTACGAGCAGTACTTC
CASSLTYEQYF